These T cell receptor beta chains were read from a single sample in a study of blood T cell repertoires in COVID-19. Assay: immunoSEQ multiplex PCR; the TCRdb copy retains only in-frame clones and omits some. Here the sample spans roughly 150,000 clones, roughly 88% being singletons. Sample: peripheral blood. Receptors originate from a woman aged 50 to 60 with acute or convalescent COVID-19. Both conserved end residues are part of each CDR3. Fields, in order: clone size, V gene, D gene, J gene, CDR3 DNA, CDR3 protein. The D gene is left open where the match is weak. Only part of the rows carry a size: once, few, many, or a class if the clone is expanded.

NA	TRBV3-1/TRBV3-2	TRBD1	TRBJ1-4	TGTGCCAGCAGCCGCCTACAGGGGGCTTCTGAAAAACTGTTTTTT	CASSRLQGASEKLFF
few	TRBV24-1	TRBD1	TRBJ2-2	TGTGCCACCACTGGACAGGAGAACACCGGGGAGCTGTTTTTT	CATTGQENTGELFF
NA	TRBV5-1	TRBD2	TRBJ2-3	TGCGCCAGCAGCTTGTTACCGGGACTAGACACAGATACGCAGTATTTT	CASSLLPGLDTDTQYF
once	TRBV6-2/TRBV6-3	NA	TRBJ2-5	TGTGCCAGCAGTTCTTACAGGGGAGGTGAGACCCAGTACTTC	CASSSYRGGETQYF
NA	TRBV15	NA	TRBJ2-3	TGTGCCACCAGCAGAGAGTTGATAGCCACAGATACGCAGTATTTT	CATSRELIATDTQYF
NA	TRBV18	TRBD2	TRBJ2-3	TGTGCCAGCTCGCCTACTAGCGGGACCACAGATACGCAGTATTTT	CASSPTSGTTDTQYF
NA	TRBV19	NA	TRBJ2-3	TGTGCCAGTAGTATAGATAAGTGGACTAACGCGCAGTATTTT	CASSIDKWTNAQYF
NA	TRBV6-5	NA	TRBJ2-6	TGTGCCGCCGACATGGCTGGGGCCAACGTCCTGACTTTC	CAADMAGANVLTF
NA	TRBV12-3/TRBV12-4	NA	TRBJ1-2	TGTGCCAGCAGTTATAGGGGCTTCTATGGCTACACCTTC	CASSYRGFYGYTF
NA	TRBV10-3	TRBD2	TRBJ2-1	TGTGCCACTACGGGAAATAGCGGGTACAATGAGCAGTTCTTC	CATTGNSGYNEQFF
NA	TRBV19	TRBD1	TRBJ1-5	TGTGCCAGTAGAGGGACAGCCGCTCGGCCCCAGCATTTT	CASRGTAARPQHF
NA	TRBV2	TRBD1	TRBJ2-7	TGTGCCAGCAGTGAAGGAACCCCGGGACAGGGGGCCCACGAGCAGTACTTC	CASSEGTPGQGAHEQYF
NA	TRBV6-1	NA	TRBJ2-2	TGTGCCAGCAGTCAGCAAGCGGGTGACACCGGGGAGCTGTTTTTT	CASSQQAGDTGELFF
NA	TRBV7-2	NA	TRBJ2-7	TGTGCCAGCAGCTTACGGTGGCGGGCATCCTACGAGCAGTACTTC	CASSLRWRASYEQYF